This T cell receptor (beta chain) was profiled in a study of beta chain features in type 1 diabetes. Study information: Patients were similar to healthy donors in age and gender (as well as in cell yields).

Trimming shortened V by 3 bases and J by 6 bases, and 11 bases separated the two germline ends. Germline-derived CDR1 and CDR2 are MNHEY and SMNVEV (reference sequence). CDR3 length: 13 amino acids. To note about this clone: Its cognate antigen is unknown.

The entirety of the isolated RNA underwent reverse transcription, so expressed TCRB transcripts were sequenced. The repertoire was sequenced with immunoSEQ multiplex PCR; TCRdb's copy has only in-frame clones and lacks some. The repertoire holds some 350,000 clones, with around a tenth as singletons. CD4+ naive, central memory, regulatory and stem cell-like memory subsets were isolated by sorting on CD45RO/CCR7/CD25/CD127/CD95/CD27. Whole-study findings and limits: More deletions and fewer insertions at VDJ junctions were found in patients with type 1 diabetes. Compared with healthy donors, patients appeared to share more similar naive, central memory and regulatory TCRB repertoires. Type 1 diabetes patients showed a moderate but significant shortening of TCRB CDR3s in all four CD4+ subsets.

This sequence joins TRBV27 and TRBJ1-2; D not resolved. This clonotype was obtained from a man aged 30 to 45 with type 1 diabetes. Sequenced input: central memory CD4+ T cells from blood. The CDR3 DNA reads as TGTGCCAGCAGTTTTGAAGGGAGGGATGGCTACACCTTC. It translates to CASSFEGRDGYTF.